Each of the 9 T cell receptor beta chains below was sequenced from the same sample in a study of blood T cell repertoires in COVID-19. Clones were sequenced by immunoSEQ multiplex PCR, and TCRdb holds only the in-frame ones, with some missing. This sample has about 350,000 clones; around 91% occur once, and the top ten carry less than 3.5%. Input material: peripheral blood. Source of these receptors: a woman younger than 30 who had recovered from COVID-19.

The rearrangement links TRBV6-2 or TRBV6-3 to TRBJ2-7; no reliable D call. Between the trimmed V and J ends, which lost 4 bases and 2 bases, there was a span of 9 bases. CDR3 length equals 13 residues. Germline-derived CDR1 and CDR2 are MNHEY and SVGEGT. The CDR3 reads CASSFRSTYEQYV. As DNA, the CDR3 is TGTGCCAGCAGTTTCAGGTCCACCTACGAGCAGTACGTC.

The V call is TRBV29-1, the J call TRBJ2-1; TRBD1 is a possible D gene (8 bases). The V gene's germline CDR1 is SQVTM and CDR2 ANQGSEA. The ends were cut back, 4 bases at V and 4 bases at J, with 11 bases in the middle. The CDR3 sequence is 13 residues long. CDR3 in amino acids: CSVVQGGYNEQFF. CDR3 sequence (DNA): TGCAGCGTTGTACAGGGGGGGTACAATGAGCAGTTCTTC.

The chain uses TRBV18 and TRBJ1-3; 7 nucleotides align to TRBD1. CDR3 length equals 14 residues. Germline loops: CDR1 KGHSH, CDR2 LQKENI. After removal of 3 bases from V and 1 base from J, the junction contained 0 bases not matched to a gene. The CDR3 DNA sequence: TGTGCCAGCTCACCGGGACAGTCTGGAAACACCATATATTTT. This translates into CASSPGQSGNTIYF.

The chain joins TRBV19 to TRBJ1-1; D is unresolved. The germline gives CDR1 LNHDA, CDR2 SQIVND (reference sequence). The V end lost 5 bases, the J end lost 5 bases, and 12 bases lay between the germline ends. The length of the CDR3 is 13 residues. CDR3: CASSRGVRTEAFF. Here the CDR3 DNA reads TGTGCCAGTAGTCGCGGGGTCAGGACTGAAGCTTTCTTT.

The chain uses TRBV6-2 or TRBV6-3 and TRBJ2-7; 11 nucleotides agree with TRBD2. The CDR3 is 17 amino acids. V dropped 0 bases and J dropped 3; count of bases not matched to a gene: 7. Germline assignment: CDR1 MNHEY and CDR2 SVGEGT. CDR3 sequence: CASSYSMTSGAYYEQYV. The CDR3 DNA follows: TGTGCCAGCAGTTACTCGATGACTAGCGGGGCCTACTACGAGCAGTACGTC.

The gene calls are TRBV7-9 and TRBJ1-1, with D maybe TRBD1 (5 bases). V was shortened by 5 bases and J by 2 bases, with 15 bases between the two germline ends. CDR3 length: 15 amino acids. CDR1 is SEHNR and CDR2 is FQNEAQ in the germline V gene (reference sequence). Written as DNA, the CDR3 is TGTGCCAGCAGCAACAGGCCAGGTGGAAACACTGAAGCTTTCTTT. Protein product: CASSNRPGGNTEAFF.

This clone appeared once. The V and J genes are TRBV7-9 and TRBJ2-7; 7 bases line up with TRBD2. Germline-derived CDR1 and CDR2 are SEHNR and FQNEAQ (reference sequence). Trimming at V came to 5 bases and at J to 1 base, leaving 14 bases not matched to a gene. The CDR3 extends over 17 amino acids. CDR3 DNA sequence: TGTGCCAGCAGCCGGCTTGGTAGGAGCGGGGAATCCTACGAGCAGTACGTC. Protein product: CASSRLGRSGESYEQYV.

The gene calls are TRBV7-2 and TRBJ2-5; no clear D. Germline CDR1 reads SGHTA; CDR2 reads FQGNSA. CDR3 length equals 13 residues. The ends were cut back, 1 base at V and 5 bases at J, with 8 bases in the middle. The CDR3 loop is CASSLVIGETQYF. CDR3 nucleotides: TGTGCCAGCAGCTTAGTAATCGGGGAGACCCAGTACTTC.

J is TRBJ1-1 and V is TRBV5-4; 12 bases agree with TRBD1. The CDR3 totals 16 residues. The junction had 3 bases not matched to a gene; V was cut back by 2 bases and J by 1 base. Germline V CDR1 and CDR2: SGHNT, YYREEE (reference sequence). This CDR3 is CASSLTGQGANTEAFF. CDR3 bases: TGTGCCAGCAGCTTAACGGGACAGGGGGCGAACACTGAAGCTTTCTTT. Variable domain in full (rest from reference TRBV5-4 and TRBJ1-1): ETGVTQSPTHLIKTRGQQVTLRCSSQSGHNTVSWYQQALGQGPQFIFQYYREEENGRGNFPPRFSGLQFPNYSSELNVNALELDDSALYLCASSLTGQGANTEAFFGQGTRLTVV.